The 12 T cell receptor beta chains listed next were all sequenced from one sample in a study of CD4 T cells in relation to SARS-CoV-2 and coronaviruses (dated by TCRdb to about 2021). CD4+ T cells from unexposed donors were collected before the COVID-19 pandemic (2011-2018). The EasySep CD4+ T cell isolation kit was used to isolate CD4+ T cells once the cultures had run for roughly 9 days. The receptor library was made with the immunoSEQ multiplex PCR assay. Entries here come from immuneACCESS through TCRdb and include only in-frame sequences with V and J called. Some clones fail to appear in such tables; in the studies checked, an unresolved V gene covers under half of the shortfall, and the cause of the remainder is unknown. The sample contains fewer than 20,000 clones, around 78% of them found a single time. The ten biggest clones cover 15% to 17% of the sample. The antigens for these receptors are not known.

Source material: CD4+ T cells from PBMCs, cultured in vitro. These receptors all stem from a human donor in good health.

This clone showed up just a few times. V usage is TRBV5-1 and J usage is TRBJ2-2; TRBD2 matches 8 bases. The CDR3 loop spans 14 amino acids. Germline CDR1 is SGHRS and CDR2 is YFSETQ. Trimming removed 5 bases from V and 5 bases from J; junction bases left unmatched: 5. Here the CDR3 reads CASRPREGTGELFF. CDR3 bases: TGCGCCAGCAGGCCCCGGGAGGGGACCGGGGAGCTGTTTTTT.

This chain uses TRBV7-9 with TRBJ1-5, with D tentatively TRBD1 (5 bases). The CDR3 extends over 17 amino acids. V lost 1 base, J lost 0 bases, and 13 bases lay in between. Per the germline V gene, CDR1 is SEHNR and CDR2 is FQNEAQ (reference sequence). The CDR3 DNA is TGTGCCAGCAGCTTAGGGGTTGGGGGGATTAGCAATCAGCCCCAGCATTTT. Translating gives CASSLGVGGISNQPQHF.

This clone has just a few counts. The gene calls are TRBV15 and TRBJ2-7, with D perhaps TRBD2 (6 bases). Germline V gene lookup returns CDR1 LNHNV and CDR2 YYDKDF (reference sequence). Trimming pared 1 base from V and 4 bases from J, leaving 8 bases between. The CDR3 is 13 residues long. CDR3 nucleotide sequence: TGTGCCACCAGCAGAGGACTAGGTTACGAGCAGTACTTC. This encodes CATSRGLGYEQYF. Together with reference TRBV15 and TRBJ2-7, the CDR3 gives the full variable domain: DAMVIQNPRYQVTQFGKPVTLSCSQTLNHNVMYWYQQKSSQAPKLLFHYYDKDFNNEADTPDNFQSRRPNTSFCFLDIRSPGLGDTAMYLCATSRGLGYEQYFGPGTRLTVT.

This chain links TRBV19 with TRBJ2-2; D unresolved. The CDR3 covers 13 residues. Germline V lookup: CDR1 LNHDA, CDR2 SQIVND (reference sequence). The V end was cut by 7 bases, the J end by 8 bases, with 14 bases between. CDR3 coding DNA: TGTGCCAGTACTACAACCCCGCGGGGGGAGCTGTTTTTT. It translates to CASTTTPRGELFF.

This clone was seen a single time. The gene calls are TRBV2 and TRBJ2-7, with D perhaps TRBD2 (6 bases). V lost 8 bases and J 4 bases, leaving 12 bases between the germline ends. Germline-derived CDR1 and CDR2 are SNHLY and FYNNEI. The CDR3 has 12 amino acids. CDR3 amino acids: CASAPGSYEQYF. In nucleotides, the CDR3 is TGTGCCAGCGCCCCCGGGAGTTACGAGCAGTACTTC.

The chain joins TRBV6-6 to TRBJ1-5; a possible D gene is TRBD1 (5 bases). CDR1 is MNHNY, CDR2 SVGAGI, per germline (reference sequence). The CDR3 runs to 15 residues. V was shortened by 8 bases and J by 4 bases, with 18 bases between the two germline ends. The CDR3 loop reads CASSSGTGSNQPQHF. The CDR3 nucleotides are TGTGCCAGCTCATCGGGTACAGGTTCTAATCAGCCCCAGCATTTT.

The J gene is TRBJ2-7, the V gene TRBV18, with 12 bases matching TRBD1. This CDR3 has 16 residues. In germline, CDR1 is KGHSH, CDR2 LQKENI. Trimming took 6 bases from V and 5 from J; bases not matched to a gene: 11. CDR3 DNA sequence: TGTGCCAGCTCTCCCCCCGGGACAGGGGGCTTCCACGAGCAGTACTTC. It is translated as CASSPPGTGGFHEQYF.

The CDR3 reads CASSEGPEGADTQYF. CDR3 nucleotide sequence: TGTGCCAGCAGTGAAGGTCCAGAGGGGGCAGATACGCAGTATTTT. The chain couples TRBV6-1 to TRBJ2-3, with D possibly TRBD1 on 6 matching bases. This CDR3 region has 15 residues. Germline V gives CDR1 MNHNS, CDR2 SASEGT. The germline V and J ends were trimmed by 1 base and 4 bases, with 12 bases remaining between them.

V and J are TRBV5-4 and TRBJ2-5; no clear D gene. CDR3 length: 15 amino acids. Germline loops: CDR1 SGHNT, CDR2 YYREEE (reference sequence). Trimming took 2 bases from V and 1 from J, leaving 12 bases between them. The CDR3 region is CASSLGSGFQETQYF. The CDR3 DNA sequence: TGTGCCAGCAGCTTAGGTTCAGGCTTCCAAGAGACCCAGTACTTC.

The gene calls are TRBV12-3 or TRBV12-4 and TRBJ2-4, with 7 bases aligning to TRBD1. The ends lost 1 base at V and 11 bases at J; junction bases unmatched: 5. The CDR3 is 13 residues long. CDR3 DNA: TGTGCCAGCAGTTTAGTCCGCAGGGGGTTTCAGTACTTC. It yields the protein CASSLVRRGFQYF.

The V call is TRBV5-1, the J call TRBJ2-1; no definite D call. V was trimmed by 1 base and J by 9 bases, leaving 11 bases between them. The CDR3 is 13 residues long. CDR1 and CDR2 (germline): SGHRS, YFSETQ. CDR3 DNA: TGCGCCAGCAGCTTGAGTTTATCGGGTGAGCAGTTCTTC. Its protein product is CASSLSLSGEQFF.

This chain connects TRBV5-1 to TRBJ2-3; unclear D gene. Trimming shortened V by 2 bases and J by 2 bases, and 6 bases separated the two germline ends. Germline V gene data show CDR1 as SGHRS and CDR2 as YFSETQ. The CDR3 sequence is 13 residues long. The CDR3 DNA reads TGCGCCAGCAGCTTACGTGACACAGATACGCAGTATTTT. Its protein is CASSLRDTDTQYF.